The 20 T cell receptor beta chains listed next were all sequenced from one sample in a study of shared clonotypes between healthy human individuals. TCRdb's table, derived via immunoSEQ multiplex PCR, lists solely in-frame clones and lacks some. The sample lists 1.5 million to 2.5 million clones, approximately 95% occurring once. The naive CD8 subset, CD45RO-negative cells positively selected for CCR7, excluded terminally differentiated effector memory CD45RA+ cells. The sequenced sample consisted of naive CD8+ T cells sorted from blood. These receptors came from a man between 18 and 35 years old in good health.

CDR3: CAWSVNPQETQYF. In DNA, the CDR3 is TGTGCCTGGAGTGTAAACCCGCAGGAGACCCAGTACTTC. The chain is built from TRBV30 and TRBJ2-5; D unclear. Trimming took 0 bases from V and 5 from J, leaving 10 bases between them. CDR1 GTSNPN and CDR2 SVGIG come from the germline V gene (reference sequence). The CDR3 is 13 residues long.

This clone appeared a single time. The chain has TRBV6-5 and TRBJ2-7; no reliable D call. Trimming shortened V by 4 bases and J by 7 bases, and 20 bases separated the two germline ends. The CDR3 sequence is 15 residues long. Germline V gene lookup returns CDR1 MNHEY and CDR2 SVGAGI. CDR3 nucleotides: TGTGCCAGCAGTTCCGGCCCCGGACCACCTCGGGAGCAGTACTTC. Its protein product is CASSSGPGPPREQYF.

The chain joins TRBV5-8 to TRBJ2-7; D is unclear. CDR3 length equals 15 residues. CDR1 and CDR2 (germline): SGHTS, YDEGEE. V dropped 7 bases and J dropped 0 bases, with 17 bases sitting between them. The CDR3 loop reads CASRLDQAISYEQYF. The CDR3 region has the DNA TGTGCCAGCCGACTGGATCAGGCAATCTCCTACGAGCAGTACTTC.

DNA for the CDR3: TGCGCCAGCAGCCAAGATCATCCAGGGGGCTACGAGCAGTACTTC. Residues: CASSQDHPGGYEQYF. The J gene is TRBJ2-7, the V gene TRBV4-3; 7 bases map to TRBD1. V lost 0 bases, J lost 3 bases, and 5 bases stayed unmatched. The germline gives CDR1 LGHNA, CDR2 YSLEER. The CDR3 has 15 amino acids.

The V and J genes are TRBV2 and TRBJ1-1; possibly TRBD1 for D (6 bases). CDR3 size: 13 residues. In germline, CDR1 is SNHLY, CDR2 FYNNEI. Trimming left V 3 bases short and J 4 bases short, with 9 bases between. DNA for the CDR3: TGTGCCAGCAGTGATGGGACACCCACTGAAGCTTTCTTT. Translating it yields CASSDGTPTEAFF.

The CDR3 DNA reads TGTGCCAGCAGCCCCGACAGGGTGCGCGCTTTCTTT. Translation gives CASSPDRVRAFF. The V and J genes are TRBV7-9 and TRBJ1-1; 7 nucleotides align to TRBD1. This CDR3 spans 12 amino acids. With 5 bases clipped from V and 11 bases from J, the junction kept 8 bases outside the gene matches. Per the germline V gene, CDR1 is SEHNR and CDR2 is FQNEAQ (reference sequence). The variable domain in full, completed from reference TRBV7-9 and TRBJ1-1, reads DTGVSQNPRHKITKRGQNVTFRCDPISEHNRLYWYRQTLGQGPEFLTYFQNEAQLEKSRLLSDRFSAERPKGSFSTLEIQRTEQGDSAMYLCASSPDRVRAFFGQGTRLTVV.

This rearrangement joins TRBV5-1 to TRBJ2-5, with 11 nucleotides matching TRBD2. This CDR3 is 16 amino acids long. Germline V CDR1 and CDR2: SGHRS, YFSETQ. The V segment lost 4 bases and the J segment 1 base; nucleotides outside the gene matches: 6. The DNA of the CDR3 is TGCGCCAGCAGCCGTGGGACTAGCGGAACCCAAGAGACCCAGTACTTC. Translated, it gives CASSRGTSGTQETQYF.

The V call is TRBV5-6, the J call TRBJ2-1; 7 bases map to TRBD2. CDR3 length: 12 residues. Germline V gene sequence: CDR1 SGHDT, CDR2 YYEEEE. The V segment lost 8 bases and the J segment 5 bases; nucleotides outside the gene matches: 4. CDR3 sequence: CASGAGDNEQFF. CDR3 coding DNA: TGTGCCAGTGGTGCGGGGGACAATGAGCAGTTCTTC.

This clone has just one count. The chain carries TRBV7-2 and TRBJ2-7; D might be TRBD2 (6 bases). This CDR3 is 15 amino acids long. V was shortened by 5 bases and J by 2 bases, with 16 bases between the two germline ends. The V gene's germline CDR1 is SGHTA and CDR2 FQGNSA. Written as DNA, the CDR3 is TGTGCCAGCAGCAACTGGGGTACGGGAGCCTACGAGCAGTACTTC. Its protein product is CASSNWGTGAYEQYF.

The V and J genes are TRBV13 and TRBJ1-1, with unresolved D. From germline, CDR1 is PRHDT and CDR2 FYEKMQ (reference sequence). The CDR3 has 14 amino acids. V was cut by 5 bases and J by 5 bases, with 15 bases left in between. The CDR3 region is CASSRRGTVTEAFF. In DNA form, the CDR3 reads TGTGCCAGCAGCCGGCGGGGAACTGTGACTGAAGCTTTCTTT.

This clone was recorded only once. V gene TRBV29-1 combines with J gene TRBJ2-5; maybe TRBD2 (7 bases). V dropped 1 base and J dropped 3 bases, with 12 bases sitting between them. Germline CDR1 and CDR2: SQVTM and ANQGSEA. The CDR3 length is 14 residues. The CDR3 region is CSVEARGGEETQYF. For the CDR3, the DNA is TGCAGCGTTGAAGCCCGAGGGGGGGAAGAGACCCAGTACTTC.

This rearrangement joins TRBV2 to TRBJ2-2; no definite D call. Germline V gene lookup returns CDR1 SNHLY and CDR2 FYNNEI. The CDR3 has 14 residues. V lost 6 bases and J lost 1, with 9 bases in between. The CDR3 is CASRITENTGELFF. The CDR3 DNA reads TGTGCCAGCAGGATAACAGAGAACACCGGGGAGCTGTTTTTT. The variable domain in full, with the rest retrieved from reference TRBV2 and TRBJ2-2, is EPEVTQTPSHQVTQMGQEVILRCVPISNHLYFYWYRQILGQKVEFLVSFYNNEISEKSEIFDDQFSVERPDGSNFTLKIRSTKLEDSAMYFCASRITENTGELFFGEGSRLTVL.

This chain connects TRBV28 to TRBJ2-7, with 9 positions matching TRBD1. The ends lost 4 bases at V and 3 bases at J; junction bases unmatched: 10. CDR3 length equals 16 residues. Germline assignment: CDR1 MDHEN and CDR2 SYDVKM. Here the CDR3 reads CASSWEGTGKGYEQYF. The CDR3 DNA reads as TGTGCCAGCAGTTGGGAGGGGACAGGGAAAGGCTACGAGCAGTACTTC.

V usage is TRBV6-5 and J usage is TRBJ2-1; 8 bases are shared with TRBD2. The CDR3 contains 12 residues. J was trimmed by 9 bases and V by 6 bases; bases with no gene match: 4. Germline V lookup: CDR1 MNHEY, CDR2 SVGAGI. The DNA for the CDR3 is TGTGCCAGCAGGTACAGCGGGAGTGAGCAGTTCTTC. Encoded protein: CASRYSGSEQFF.

The V gene is TRBV25-1, the J gene TRBJ2-5; a weak D match, TRBD1 (6 bases). CDR1 MGHDK and CDR2 SYGVNS come from the germline V gene. This CDR3 has 13 amino acids. Deletions cut 6 bases from V and 5 bases from J, with 13 bases between. The CDR3 DNA follows: TGTGCCAGCAGCCTACAGGGTCTCGAGACCCAGTACTTC. Protein: CASSLQGLETQYF.

The genes are TRBV11-2 and TRBJ2-7; 10 bases are shared with TRBD1. Germline V gene sequence: CDR1 SGHAT, CDR2 FQNNGV. This CDR3 is built from 16 residues. J lost 3 bases, V lost 3 bases, and 8 bases had no gene match. The CDR3 here is CASSLGTGENYYEQYF. DNA of the CDR3: TGTGCCAGCAGCTTGGGGACAGGGGAAAATTACTACGAGCAGTACTTC.

A word on this clone: The same CDR3 is also encoded by other DNA sequences in this sample. The chain couples TRBV19 to TRBJ2-7, with D perhaps matching TRBD2 (6 bases). Germline V gives CDR1 LNHDA, CDR2 SQIVND (reference sequence). Trimming pared 1 base from V and 3 bases from J, leaving 7 bases between. The length of the CDR3 is 13 residues. CDR3: CASSIAGDYEQYF. CDR3 bases: TGTGCCAGTAGTATAGCGGGAGACTACGAGCAGTACTTC.

The V gene is TRBV19, the J gene TRBJ1-1; D call uncertain. The V end was cut by 3 bases, the J end by 6 bases, with 8 bases between. CDR3 length: 12 residues. Germline V gene sequence: CDR1 LNHDA, CDR2 SQIVND (reference sequence). CDR3 coding DNA: TGTGCCAGTAGTATGGGGTTAGCTGAAGCTTTCTTT. Encoded protein: CASSMGLAEAFF. Full variable domain (rest looked up from reference TRBV19 and TRBJ1-1): DGGITQSPKYLFRKEGQNVTLSCEQNLNHDAMYWYRQDPGQGLRLIYYSQIVNDFQKGDIAEGYSVSREKKESFPLTVTSAQKNPTAFYLCASSMGLAEAFFGQGTRLTVV.

This clone has a single count. The V gene is TRBV6-5, the J gene TRBJ1-4, with D uncertain. V dropped 2 bases and J dropped 0 bases, with 7 bases sitting between them. Germline V gene sequence: CDR1 MNHEY, CDR2 SVGAGI. The CDR3 is made up of 15 amino acids. The CDR3 bases are TGTGCCAGCAGTTACGAAGGATCAACTAATGAAAAACTGTTTTTT. Protein: CASSYEGSTNEKLFF.

The chain uses TRBV27 and TRBJ2-3; D perhaps matches TRBD1 (5 bases). The length of the CDR3 is 12 residues. Trimming removed 8 bases from V and 4 bases from J, with 10 bases in between. CDR1 and CDR2 (germline): MNHEY, SMNVEV (reference sequence). Here the CDR3 DNA reads TGTGCCAGCTTTGACAGCGCAGATACGCAGTATTTT. As protein: CASFDSADTQYF.